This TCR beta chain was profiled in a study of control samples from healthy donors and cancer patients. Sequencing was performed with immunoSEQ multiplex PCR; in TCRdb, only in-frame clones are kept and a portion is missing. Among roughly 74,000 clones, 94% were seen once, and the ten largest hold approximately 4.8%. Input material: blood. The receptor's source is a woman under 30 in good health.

The CDR3 nucleotides are TGTGCCAGCAGCTCAACAGGGGTTGTATCCTACAATGAGCAGTTCTTC. It is translated as CASSSTGVVSYNEQFF. The V gene is TRBV6-2 or TRBV6-3, the J gene TRBJ2-1; 7 positions match TRBD1. Trimming at V came to 6 bases and at J to 1 base, leaving 9 bases not matched to a gene. This CDR3 is 16 amino acids long. Germline loops: CDR1 MNHEY, CDR2 SVGEGT.